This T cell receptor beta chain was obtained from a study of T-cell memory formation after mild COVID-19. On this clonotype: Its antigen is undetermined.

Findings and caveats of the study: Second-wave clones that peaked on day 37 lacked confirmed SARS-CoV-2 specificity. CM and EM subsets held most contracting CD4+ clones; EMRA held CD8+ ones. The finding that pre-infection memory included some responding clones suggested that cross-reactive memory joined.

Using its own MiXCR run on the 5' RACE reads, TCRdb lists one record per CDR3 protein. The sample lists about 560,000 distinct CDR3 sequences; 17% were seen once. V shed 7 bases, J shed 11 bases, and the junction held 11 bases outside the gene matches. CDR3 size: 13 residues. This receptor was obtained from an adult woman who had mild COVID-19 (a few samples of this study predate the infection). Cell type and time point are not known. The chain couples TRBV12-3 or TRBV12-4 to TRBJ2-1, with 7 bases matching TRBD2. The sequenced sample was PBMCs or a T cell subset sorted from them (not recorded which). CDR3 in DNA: TGTGCCAGCACCACTGGGGGGGGAGTTAAGCAGTTCTTC. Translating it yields CASTTGGGVKQFF.